The 26 T cell receptor beta chains reported below all come from one sample, sequenced in a study of shared clonotypes between healthy human individuals. Clones were read by immunoSEQ multiplex PCR, and TCRdb kept only the in-frame ones, dropping some. The sample holds roughly 1.4 million clones, 98% seen once. The sequencing input was naive CD4+ T cells sorted from blood. As to subset: CD45RA+ positively selected. These receptors came from a man aged 25-40 years in good health.

The rearrangement joins TRBV7-9 to TRBJ1-1, with 7 bases that match TRBD1. The J segment lost 0 bases and the V segment lost 3 bases, leaving 7 bases of the junction unmatched. This CDR3 contains 16 residues. Germline CDR1 reads SEHNR; CDR2 reads FQNEAQ (reference sequence). The CDR3 nucleotides read TGTGCCAGCAGCTTTGGACAGGAGGTCATGAACACTGAAGCTTTCTTT. Protein sequence: CASSFGQEVMNTEAFF.

The chain uses TRBV29-1 and TRBJ2-3; 7 bases fit TRBD1. CDR1 and CDR2 from the germline V gene are SQVTM and ANQGSEA. The trim removed 3 bases at V and 4 bases at J, leaving 4 bases unmatched. There are 13 residues in the CDR3. This chain's CDR3 is CSVETGKADTQYF. The CDR3 DNA sequence: TGCAGCGTTGAGACAGGGAAAGCAGATACGCAGTATTTT.

This chain uses TRBV19 with TRBJ2-1; TRBD2 matches at 10 bases. This CDR3 comprises 16 residues. CDR1 and CDR2 (germline): LNHDA, SQIVND (reference sequence). V lost 5 bases and J lost 6; bases outside the gene matches: 10. CDR3 amino acids: CASSPRTGTSANEQFF. The CDR3 region has the DNA TGTGCCAGTAGTCCCAGAACCGGGACTAGCGCCAATGAGCAGTTCTTC.

This rearrangement joins TRBV7-9 to TRBJ2-7; 9 nucleotides agree with TRBD2. V shed 5 bases, J shed 2 bases, and the junction held 7 bases outside the gene matches. This CDR3 comprises 15 residues. Germline V CDR1 and CDR2: SEHNR, FQNEAQ (reference sequence). CDR3 amino acids: CASSQRLAEAYEQYF. The CDR3 nucleotides are TGTGCCAGCAGCCAAAGACTAGCGGAGGCCTACGAGCAGTACTTC.

This clone has only one observation. Here the CDR3 reads CASSVVESYGYTF. The CDR3 region has the DNA TGTGCCAGCAGTGTGGTAGAATCCTATGGCTACACCTTC. The chain couples TRBV6-1 to TRBJ1-2; D gene unclear. This CDR3 has 13 amino acids. Germline values: CDR1 MNHNS, CDR2 SASEGT. V lost 4 bases, J lost 4 bases, and 10 bases lay in between.

Comment on this clone: Distinct nucleotide sequences in the sample also encode this CDR3. V and J are TRBV4-3 and TRBJ1-1; D is ambiguous. This CDR3 has 13 amino acids. From germline, CDR1 is LGHNA and CDR2 YSLEER. V was shortened by 0 bases and J by 1 base, with 3 bases between the two germline ends. The CDR3 here is CASSQDRNTEAFF. The CDR3 DNA reads TGCGCCAGCAGCCAAGACAGGAACACTGAAGCTTTCTTT.

The chain couples TRBV2 to TRBJ2-1; D not certain. The germline V gene encodes CDR1 SNHLY and CDR2 FYNNEI. The V end was cut by 6 bases, the J end by 9 bases, with 12 bases between. The length of the CDR3 is 12 residues. The CDR3 DNA reads TGTGCCAGCAGCTCCCGCGAAGGTGAGCAGTTCTTC. Translation: CASSSREGEQFF.

This chain uses TRBV6-5 with TRBJ1-1; 9 bases match TRBD1. The CDR3 runs to 15 residues. V shed 6 bases, J shed 6 bases, and the junction held 11 bases outside the gene matches. In germline, CDR1 is MNHEY, CDR2 SVGAGI. Here the CDR3 reads CASRGQGVVEAEAFF. Written as DNA, the CDR3 is TGTGCCAGCAGGGGACAGGGAGTCGTTGAAGCTGAAGCTTTCTTT.

This rearrangement joins TRBV19 to TRBJ2-1, with 14 bases identical to TRBD2. The length of the CDR3 is 15 residues. V was clipped by 5 bases and J by 9 bases; unmatched bases: 6. CDR1 and CDR2 from the germline V gene are LNHDA and SQIVND (reference sequence). The CDR3 DNA reads TGTGCCAGTAGTGCCGGACTAGCGGGAGGTTCTGAGCAGTTCTTC. Protein: CASSAGLAGGSEQFF.

This chain joins TRBV7-2 and TRBJ2-5; D is perhaps TRBD1 (7 bases). The CDR3 covers 15 residues. Germline V gene data show CDR1 as SGHTA and CDR2 as FQGNSA. Deletions cut 4 bases from V and 5 bases from J, with 17 bases between. CDR3 nucleotides: TGTGCCAGCAGCTCGGAGGGGGCGCCTTGGGAGACCCAGTACTTC. This translates into CASSSEGAPWETQYF.

The V and J genes are TRBV28 and TRBJ2-7; D gene ambiguous. V was pared by 5 bases and J by 6 bases, with 11 bases between. Germline V gene data show CDR1 as MDHEN and CDR2 as SYDVKM. CDR3 length: 12 amino acids. CDR3 bases: TGTGCCAGCAGTCCCCCCATCGGCGAGCAGTACTTC. Translated: CASSPPIGEQYF.

The chain combines TRBV6-1 with TRBJ2-6; 9 nucleotides line up with TRBD1. This CDR3 comprises 17 residues. Per the germline V gene, CDR1 is MNHNS and CDR2 is SASEGT. V gave up 4 bases and J gave up 0 bases; unmatched junction bases: 4. CDR3 nucleotide sequence: TGTGCCAGCAGTGGACAGGGGGGCTCCTCTGGGGCCAACGTCCTGACTTTC. Its protein is CASSGQGGSSGANVLTF.

The gene calls are TRBV21-1 and TRBJ2-3; whether TRBD2, the table's D call, matches the DNA was not checked. TRBV21-1 is a recognized pseudogene. The CDR3 is 14 residues long. CDR3 loop: CASSKVNGRHTQYF. The CDR3 nucleotides read TGTGCCAGCAGCAAAGTGAACGGGAGGCATACGCAGTATTTT.

The rearrangement uses TRBV14 and TRBJ2-1; D is possibly TRBD1 (6 bases). Germline V gives CDR1 SGHDN, CDR2 FVKESK. The V and J ends lost 1 base and 0 bases respectively, with 16 bases between them. The CDR3 spans 18 residues. The CDR3 reads CASSQGTGWASSYNEQFF. The CDR3 DNA reads as TGTGCCAGCAGCCAAGGTACAGGGTGGGCCAGCTCCTACAATGAGCAGTTCTTC.

The CDR3 nucleotides read TGCGCCAGCGTCAGCGGTACCCGCCCAAATACGCAGTATTTT. Amino acids: CASVSGTRPNTQYF. The gene calls are TRBV5-1 and TRBJ2-3; D perhaps matches TRBD2 (5 bases). V lost 7 bases and J 7 bases, leaving 19 bases between the germline ends. In germline, CDR1 is SGHRS, CDR2 YFSETQ. The CDR3 is 14 residues long.

This clone was counted a single time. This chain connects TRBV7-3 to TRBJ2-1, with D maybe TRBD2 (6 bases). Trimming left V 5 bases short and J 5 bases short, with 13 bases between. CDR3 length: 14 residues. Germline loops: CDR1 SGHTA, CDR2 FQGTGA. The chain's CDR3 is CASSLGGTHNEQFF. The CDR3 DNA reads as TGTGCCAGCAGCCTCGGAGGGACCCACAATGAGCAGTTCTTC.

The V and J genes are TRBV15 and TRBJ2-7; no clear D. CDR1 and CDR2 from the germline V gene are LNHNV and YYDKDF (reference sequence). This CDR3 has 13 amino acids. Trimming took off 5 bases at V and 11 bases at J, with 19 bases between the two ends. Written as DNA, the CDR3 is TGTGCCACCAGCGGAACCCTTGACATAAAAAAGTACTTC. Translating it yields CATSGTLDIKKYF.

This clone was detected only once. The chain uses TRBV2 and TRBJ2-1; 9 positions match TRBD2. This CDR3 region has 13 residues. With 5 bases clipped from V and 9 bases from J, the junction kept 5 bases outside the gene matches. Germline values: CDR1 SNHLY, CDR2 FYNNEI. CDR3 sequence (DNA): TGTGCCAGCAGTCCTAGCGGGAACGGTGAGCAGTTCTTC. Protein product: CASSPSGNGEQFF. The full variable domain, in which reference TRBV2 and TRBJ2-1 provide the parts outside the CDR3, is EPEVTQTPSHQVTQMGQEVILRCVPISNHLYFYWYRQILGQKVEFLVSFYNNEISEKSEIFDDQFSVERPDGSNFTLKIRSTKLEDSAMYFCASSPSGNGEQFFGPGTRLTVL.

This clone was recorded only once. The chain uses TRBV9 and TRBJ2-3; 14 nucleotides line up with TRBD2. CDR1 and CDR2 from the germline V gene are SGDLS and YYNGEE. The CDR3 loop spans 15 amino acids. Trimming cost V 4 bases and J 6 bases; bases outside gene matches: 4. The DNA for the CDR3 is TGTGCCAGCAGCAGGGGACTAGCGGGAGAGGATACGCAGTATTTT. Amino acid sequence: CASSRGLAGEDTQYF.

The chain combines TRBV6-5 with TRBJ2-1; weak D call: TRBD1 (5 bases). Germline CDR1 is MNHEY and CDR2 is SVGAGI. V was clipped by 7 bases and J by 0 bases, with 13 bases between them. The CDR3 is made up of 15 amino acids. CDR3 nucleotide sequence: TGTGCCAGCAATTCCCTGACAGACTCCTACAATGAGCAGTTCTTC. This gives the protein CASNSLTDSYNEQFF.

The rearrangement links TRBV11-2 to TRBJ1-5; 7 nucleotides align to TRBD1. Looked up from germline, CDR1 is SGHAT and CDR2 is FQNNGV. The length of the CDR3 is 18 residues. The ends lost 0 bases at V and 4 bases at J; junction bases unmatched: 12. The CDR3 coding sequence is TGTGCCAGCAGCTTAGATACTTCAGGGGGATCATGGAATCAGCCCCAGCATTTT. Translation: CASSLDTSGGSWNQPQHF.

This clone was seen just once. V usage is TRBV2 and J usage is TRBJ1-2; D might be TRBD1 (5 bases). The CDR3 runs to 14 residues. Trimming left V 4 bases short and J 9 bases short, with 18 bases between. Germline CDR1 reads SNHLY; CDR2 reads FYNNEI. DNA for the CDR3: TGTGCCAGCAGTGGGGCAGCCGGGGACTTTAGCTACACCTTC. It is translated as CASSGAAGDFSYTF.

This clone occurred once. The J gene is TRBJ2-7, the V gene TRBV10-3, with 8 bases matching TRBD2. Germline-derived CDR1 and CDR2 are ENHRY and SYGVKD. V lost 8 bases to trimming and J lost 3 bases; unmatched junction nucleotides: 15. This CDR3 has 16 residues. CDR3: CAIPPSGRIGGYEQYF. The CDR3 coding sequence is TGTGCCATCCCCCCCAGCGGGAGAATTGGGGGCTACGAGCAGTACTTC.

This chain joins TRBV28 and TRBJ1-5; unclear D gene. The CDR3 sequence is 12 residues long. Germline CDR1 MDHEN, CDR2 SYDVKM. Trimming shortened V by 3 bases and J by 3 bases, and 3 bases separated the two germline ends. CDR3 residues: CASSFPNQPQHF. CDR3 nucleotide sequence: TGTGCCAGCAGTTTTCCCAATCAGCCCCAGCATTTT.

Concerning this clone: This CDR3 is also generated by other DNA sequences in the sample. The J gene is TRBJ2-7, the V gene TRBV28; D not certain. The CDR3 runs 13 residues. Deletions cut 3 bases from V and 3 bases from J, with 9 bases between. Germline assignment: CDR1 MDHEN and CDR2 SYDVKM. The CDR3 sequence is CASSFQGVYEQYF. Written as DNA, the CDR3 is TGTGCCAGCAGTTTCCAAGGAGTCTACGAGCAGTACTTC.

V and J are TRBV5-4 and TRBJ2-7; 9 bases line up with TRBD2. The CDR3 loop spans 17 amino acids. With V trimmed by 0 bases and J by 1 base, 8 bases remained unmatched. CDR1 and CDR2 from the germline V gene are SGHNT and YYREEE (reference sequence). The CDR3 DNA follows: TGTGCCAGCAGCTTGGGGGCTAGCGGGACTATATCCTACGAGCAGTACTTC. It specifies CASSLGASGTISYEQYF.